Sequencing of this T cell receptor beta chain was carried out in a study of blood T cell repertoires in COVID-19. Study-wide context: Researchers got acute and convalescent COVID-19 samples from the United States, Italy and Spain. PBMCs, B-cell-depleted T cells, or T cells were the source of the cDNA or gDNA that made up the material.

Authors' processing steps: It was from reference gene primer amplification that nucleated cell counts were estimated. Profiled with immunoSEQ multiplex PCR; TCRdb holds only in-frame clones, not every one. The V and J calls and clone size were taken over from that table, and D and trimming were inferred from the DNA. The sample holds under 500,000 clones, around 89% seen once. The specimen sequenced was peripheral blood. The clonotype was recovered from a woman aged 25 to 45 with acute or convalescent COVID-19.

The CDR3 sequence is CASNFPRTGEYSNEKLFF. In DNA form, the CDR3 reads TGTGCCAGCAACTTCCCCCGGACAGGGGAGTATTCTAATGAAAAACTGTTTTTT. The chain employs TRBV2 and TRBJ1-4; TRBD1 matches 9 bases. The CDR3 is 18 amino acids. Per the germline V gene, CDR1 is SNHLY and CDR2 is FYNNEI. After removal of 7 bases from V and 3 bases from J, the junction contained 15 bases not matched to a gene.